One and the same sample provided the 19 T cell receptor beta chains below, sequenced in a study of OX40 agonist ivuxolimab in advanced cancers. The data were produced by immunoSEQ multiplex PCR, yet TCRdb's version contains in-frame clones alone and is incomplete. The data show roughly 90,000 clones, around 90% seen once. The source was CD4+ or CD8+ T cells sorted from blood, collected in a trial of the OX40 agonist ivuxolimab. The source is an adult with an advanced solid tumor such as melanoma, head and neck, liver or kidney cancer.

The chain links TRBV5-4 to TRBJ2-5, with a possible D match to TRBD1 (6 bases). CDR3 length: 14 residues. From germline, CDR1 is SGHNT and CDR2 YYREEE (reference sequence). The V end was cut by 0 bases, the J end by 4 bases, with 10 bases between. The CDR3 region has the DNA TGTGCCAGCAGCTTGGACCCAGGGGCAGAGACCCAGTACTTC. Translation: CASSLDPGAETQYF.

This chain uses TRBV5-1 with TRBJ2-7, with 10 bases fitting TRBD1. This CDR3 is built from 15 residues. The germline V gene has CDR1 SGHRS and CDR2 YFSETQ. J lost 3 bases, V lost 3 bases, and 6 bases had no gene match. The CDR3 DNA sequence: TGCGCCAGCAGCTCCCAGACAGGGGGCTTCTACGAGCAGTACTTC. It is translated as CASSSQTGGFYEQYF.

The rearrangement uses TRBV9 and TRBJ2-5; TRBD1 is a possible D gene (7 bases). V was pared by 6 bases and J by 5 bases, with 14 bases between. The CDR3 totals 13 residues. In germline, CDR1 is SGDLS, CDR2 YYNGEE. The CDR3 region is CASTRTGGETQYF. The CDR3 DNA reads as TGTGCCAGCACCCGGACAGGAGGGGAGACCCAGTACTTC.

A few counts support this clone. The V gene is TRBV4-3, the J gene TRBJ2-3, with D possibly matching TRBD1 (5 bases). The germline V gene has CDR1 LGHNA and CDR2 YSLEER. The V end was cut by 0 bases, the J end by 1 base, with 11 bases between. CDR3 length: 16 amino acids. The CDR3 DNA reads TGCGCCAGCAGCCAAGATGTGGGGCAAGGCACAGATACGCAGTATTTT. Amino acid sequence: CASSQDVGQGTDTQYF.

The chain couples TRBV4-1 to TRBJ1-1; no clear D. V lost 1 base and J lost 0, with 18 bases in between. In germline, CDR1 is MGHRA, CDR2 YSYEKL. This CDR3 has 18 residues. The CDR3 coding sequence is TGCGCCAGCAGCCAAGGGATCCTAAGTAGGCAGATGAACACTGAAGCTTTCTTT. Its translation is CASSQGILSRQMNTEAFF.

The sample holds one count of this clone. J is TRBJ1-1 and V is TRBV9; D gene unclear. Germline CDR1 SGDLS, CDR2 YYNGEE. V was pared by 1 base and J by 4 bases, with 8 bases between. The CDR3 is 13 amino acids. The CDR3 nucleotides read TGTGCCAGCAGCGTACAGATGAGCACTGAAGCTTTCTTT. This sequence encodes CASSVQMSTEAFF.

The J gene is TRBJ1-2, the V gene TRBV30; D might be TRBD1 (5 bases). CDR3 size: 12 residues. Germline V CDR1 and CDR2: GTSNPN, SVGIG (reference sequence). V lost 2 bases and J lost 8, with 12 bases in between. DNA of the CDR3: TGTGCCTGGAGTACAGGTGCTGAGGGCTACACCTTC. Its protein product is CAWSTGAEGYTF.

The chain employs TRBV4-2 and TRBJ1-1; weak D call: TRBD1 (5 bases). The CDR3 has 16 residues. V was clipped by 1 base and J by 2 bases, with 14 bases between them. Germline CDR1 reads LGHNA; CDR2 reads YNFKEQ. The CDR3 here is CASSQAGKGLNTEAFF. CDR3 DNA sequence: TGTGCCAGCAGCCAAGCAGGGAAGGGACTCAACACTGAAGCTTTCTTT.

This clone appeared once. The chain couples TRBV5-1 to TRBJ1-3, with D hard to call. This CDR3 is 17 amino acids long. V was cut by 1 base and J by 0 bases, with 14 bases left in between. Germline V lookup: CDR1 SGHRS, CDR2 YFSETQ. The chain's CDR3 is CASSLNAGSSSGNTIYF. The CDR3 DNA follows: TGCGCCAGCAGCTTGAACGCTGGATCCTCCTCTGGAAACACCATATATTTT.

This chain joins TRBV19 and TRBJ1-1; unclear D gene. The V end lost 0 bases, the J end lost 0 bases, and 11 bases lay between the germline ends. Germline assignment: CDR1 LNHDA and CDR2 SQIVND (reference sequence). This CDR3 is 16 amino acids long. The CDR3 here is CASSIDLSGVNTEAFF. The CDR3 region has the DNA TGTGCCAGTAGTATAGATCTGTCGGGTGTGAACACTGAAGCTTTCTTT.

In this sample, this clone turned up a few times. The rearrangement uses TRBV7-8 and TRBJ1-6; the D is unclear. From germline, CDR1 is SGHVS and CDR2 FQNEAQ. The CDR3 has 16 residues. V was pared by 3 bases and J by 0 bases, with 9 bases between. The CDR3 here is CASSLAGLSYNSPLHF. Here the CDR3 DNA reads TGTGCCAGCAGCTTGGCAGGCCTCTCCTATAATTCACCCCTCCACTTT.

This chain joins TRBV7-3 and TRBJ2-5; no clear D gene. The V gene's germline CDR1 is SGHTA and CDR2 FQGTGA. The V gene lost 3 bases and the J gene lost 1 base, with 6 bases spanning the gap. There are 13 residues in the CDR3. The CDR3 DNA is TGTGCCAGCAGCTTGGAGCCCCAAGAGACCCAGTACTTC. This codes for CASSLEPQETQYF.

The V and J genes are TRBV5-4 and TRBJ2-1; TRBD2 aligns across 8 bases. CDR1 is SGHNT and CDR2 is YYREEE in the germline V gene (reference sequence). V gave up 2 bases and J gave up 7 bases; unmatched junction bases: 5. This CDR3 region has 14 residues. CDR3 nucleotides: TGTGCCAGCAGCTTCCAGCGGGGGTGGAATGAGCAGTTCTTC. This codes for CASSFQRGWNEQFF.

The chain links TRBV5-5 to TRBJ2-7; 11 bases map to TRBD2. CDR1 is SGHKS, CDR2 YYEKEE, per germline (reference sequence). Trimming cost V 3 bases and J 0 bases; bases outside gene matches: 5. The CDR3 is made up of 16 amino acids. CDR3 nucleotide sequence: TGTGCCAGCAGCTCAGGGACTAGCGGTCCCTCCTACGAGCAGTACTTC. Translating it yields CASSSGTSGPSYEQYF.

The CDR3 region is CASSLSVDGSAYGYTF. DNA of the CDR3: TGTGCCAGCAGTTTAAGCGTCGATGGGTCGGCCTATGGCTACACCTTC. The chain carries TRBV28 and TRBJ1-2, with D uncertain. CDR3 length: 16 amino acids. Trimming took off 2 bases at V and 4 bases at J, with 17 bases between the two ends. Germline V lookup: CDR1 MDHEN, CDR2 SYDVKM.

This chain connects TRBV28 to TRBJ2-1, with D hard to call. The germline V gene has CDR1 MDHEN and CDR2 SYDVKM. V lost 3 bases and J 7 bases, leaving 16 bases between the germline ends. This CDR3 region has 15 residues. As DNA, the CDR3 is TGTGCCAGCAGTTTGATTGAGTTCTCTCGGAATGAGCAGTTCTTC. Encoded protein: CASSLIEFSRNEQFF.

V is TRBV10-3 and J is TRBJ2-1; D is unresolved. Germline V CDR1 and CDR2: ENHRY, SYGVKD. The CDR3 runs to 13 residues. The V end was cut by 3 bases, the J end by 2 bases, with 5 bases between. As DNA, the CDR3 is TGTGCCATCAGTGAAGGTCCCTACAATGAGCAGTTCTTC. Protein sequence: CAISEGPYNEQFF.

The rearrangement uses TRBV5-5 and TRBJ2-1, with unresolved D. The germline V gene has CDR1 SGHKS and CDR2 YYEKEE (reference sequence). V lost 0 bases and J lost 3, with 7 bases in between. The CDR3 has 14 amino acids. The CDR3 coding sequence is TGTGCCAGCAGCTTGGTTAGAGACTACAATGAGCAGTTCTTC. This codes for CASSLVRDYNEQFF.

V gene TRBV19 combines with J gene TRBJ2-7, with 9 bases aligning to TRBD1. Trimming removed 7 bases from V and 2 bases from J; junction bases left unmatched: 9. Per germline, CDR1 LNHDA and CDR2 SQIVND (reference sequence). The length of the CDR3 is 15 residues. CDR3 in amino acids: CASIWVTGGTYEQYF. Here the CDR3 DNA reads TGTGCCAGTATTTGGGTGACAGGGGGGACCTACGAGCAGTACTTC.